These 17 T cell receptor beta chains originate from one sample sequenced in a study of T-cell reconstitution after alpha-beta-depleted transplantation in children. Unique molecular identifiers were used in preparing the TCRbeta library. TCRdb recomputed calls from the PCR reads with MiXCR, one row per CDR3 protein. Of more than 450,000 distinct CDR3 sequences listed, about a sixth were seen once; the top ten hold 3.3%. Sample: PBMCs from the stem cell graft donor, taken from the stem cell graft. These receptors originate from a human donor who donated a stem cell graft to a child with acute lymphoblastic leukemia.

J is TRBJ1-4 and V is TRBV5-1, with 7 bases that match TRBD1. V trimming: 4 bases; J trimming: 0 bases; junction bases outside the gene matches: 15. Per germline, CDR1 SGHRS and CDR2 YFSETQ. CDR3 length: 19 amino acids. The DNA of the CDR3 is TGCGCCAGCAGCCCCCAGGGGGGCCCTCTCCGCTCAACTAATGAAAAACTGTTTTTT. Protein product: CASSPQGGPLRSTNEKLFF.

The chain recombines TRBV4-1 with TRBJ1-2; maybe TRBD1 (5 bases). The germline gives CDR1 MGHRA, CDR2 YSYEKL. CDR3 length: 15 residues. V lost 3 bases and J lost 7, with 18 bases in between. Here the CDR3 reads CASSQGVQGRSGYTF. The DNA of the CDR3 is TGCGCCAGCAGCCAGGGTGTGCAGGGAAGGTCTGGCTACACCTTC.

This clonotype was found many times. The chain employs TRBV27 and TRBJ2-7, with TRBD1 identical over 7 bases. The ends lost 0 bases at V and 2 bases at J; junction bases unmatched: 4. This CDR3 has 15 residues. Germline V gives CDR1 MNHEY, CDR2 SMNVEV (reference sequence). The CDR3 sequence: CASSLSGQGAYEQYF. The CDR3 region has the DNA TGTGCCAGCAGTTTATCTGGCCAGGGGGCCTACGAGCAGTACTTC.

This clonotype was picked up a small number of times. This rearrangement joins TRBV9 to TRBJ2-2; D might be TRBD1 (6 bases). V lost 3 bases and J lost 6, with 15 bases in between. Germline V CDR1 and CDR2: SGDLS, YYNGEE. The CDR3 is made up of 15 amino acids. The CDR3 loop reads CASSGTGIIAGELFF. CDR3 in DNA: TGTGCCAGCAGCGGAACAGGGATAATAGCCGGGGAGCTGTTTTTT.

The J gene is TRBJ2-7, the V gene TRBV20-1; tentatively, D is TRBD2 (5 bases). Per germline, CDR1 DFQATT and CDR2 SNEGSKA (reference sequence). CDR3 size: 15 residues. Trimming shortened V by 3 bases and J by 2 bases, and 17 bases separated the two germline ends. This CDR3 is CSASLSGLTPYEQYF. CDR3 coding DNA: TGCAGTGCTAGTTTAAGCGGCCTGACTCCCTACGAGCAGTACTTC.

The chain couples TRBV20-1 to TRBJ2-7, with D possibly matching TRBD2 (6 bases). Germline loops: CDR1 DFQATT, CDR2 SNEGSKA (reference sequence). Trimming removed 0 bases at V and 3 bases at J, with 18 bases between. There are 16 residues in the CDR3. The CDR3 sequence: CSARDLDAGRLYEQYF. CDR3 bases: TGCAGTGCTAGAGATCTCGATGCGGGGCGGCTCTACGAGCAGTACTTC.

This chain joins TRBV30 and TRBJ1-2, with TRBD1 as a possible D gene (5 bases). Germline assignment: CDR1 GTSNPN and CDR2 SVGIG (reference sequence). The CDR3 is 11 residues long. V lost 2 bases to trimming and J lost 8 bases, with 9 bases between them. The CDR3 sequence: CAWSRRGGYTF. The CDR3, as DNA: TGTGCCTGGAGTAGAAGGGGAGGCTACACCTTC.

This clonotype has only a few counts. The chain links TRBV12-3 or TRBV12-4 to TRBJ1-5; no reliable D call. The V end lost 3 bases, the J end lost 4 bases, and 13 bases lay between the germline ends. This CDR3 spans 15 amino acids. This CDR3 is CASSLSAAANQPQHF. The CDR3 DNA sequence: TGTGCCAGCAGTTTGAGCGCGGCAGCTAATCAGCCCCAGCATTTT.

The V call is TRBV5-1, the J call TRBJ2-1; tentatively, D is TRBD1 or TRBD2 (5 bases each). The V gene lost 2 bases and the J gene lost 3 bases, with 15 bases spanning the gap. The CDR3 is made up of 16 amino acids. CDR1 is SGHRS and CDR2 is YFSETQ in the germline V gene. The CDR3 loop is CASSLHARGRYNEQFF. The CDR3 coding sequence is TGCGCCAGCAGCTTACATGCCCGGGGCCGCTACAATGAGCAGTTCTTC.

In this sample, this clonotype turned up a few times. CDR3 region: CASSVGSASWAMETQYF. For the CDR3, the DNA is TGTGCCAGCAGCGTTGGTAGCGCGAGCTGGGCCATGGAGACCCAGTACTTC. J is TRBJ2-5 and V is TRBV9, with D possibly TRBD2 on 5 matching bases. V lost 2 bases and J lost 5, with 22 bases in between. The CDR3 is made up of 17 amino acids. From germline, CDR1 is SGDLS and CDR2 YYNGEE.

V and J are TRBV7-9 and TRBJ1-1, with a possible D match to TRBD1 (5 bases). Germline CDR1 and CDR2: SEHNR and FQNEAQ (reference sequence). The CDR3 has 13 amino acids. The V and J ends lost 5 bases and 3 bases respectively, with 10 bases between them. Here the CDR3 reads CASSIKGYTEAFF. The CDR3, as DNA: TGTGCCAGCAGCATAAAGGGGTACACTGAAGCTTTCTTT.

The rearrangement joins TRBV20-1 to TRBJ1-1; D is uncertain. Germline assignment: CDR1 DFQATT and CDR2 SNEGSKA (reference sequence). The CDR3 contains 13 residues. Trimming shortened V by 6 bases and J by 1 base, and 12 bases separated the two germline ends. CDR3 DNA: TGCAGTGCGCGACCGGTTGGGAACACTGAAGCTTTCTTT. Protein sequence: CSARPVGNTEAFF.

This clonotype was observed a handful of times. The V gene is TRBV7-8, the J gene TRBJ2-3, with D uncertain. This CDR3 contains 19 residues. Germline V gene sequence: CDR1 SGHVS, CDR2 FQNEAQ. Trimming left V 5 bases short and J 0 bases short, with 24 bases between. The CDR3 spells CASSRRVGRSGTSTDTQYF. CDR3 nucleotide sequence: TGTGCCAGCAGCCGAAGGGTCGGTAGGTCGGGCACTAGCACAGATACGCAGTATTTT.

The chain has TRBV5-6 and TRBJ2-5; 9 bases match TRBD1. V lost 3 bases, J lost 3 bases, and 3 bases stayed unmatched. CDR3 length: 14 residues. CDR1 and CDR2 from the germline V gene are SGHDT and YYEEEE. The CDR3 loop reads CASSWGTGKETQYF. The CDR3 DNA reads TGTGCCAGCAGCTGGGGGACAGGGAAAGAGACCCAGTACTTC.

The chain combines TRBV14 with TRBJ2-7, with D perhaps assigned TRBD1 or TRBD2 (5 bases each). The V gene's germline CDR1 is SGHDN and CDR2 FVKESK. The CDR3 spans 15 residues. The ends were cut back, 4 bases at V and 5 bases at J, with 18 bases in the middle. CDR3 region: CASSLLPGPWDEQYF. For the CDR3, the DNA is TGTGCCAGCAGCCTACTACCGGGACCCTGGGACGAGCAGTACTTC.

This clonotype has more than one count but fewer than ten. The rearrangement joins TRBV5-1 to TRBJ2-5; TRBD1 aligns across 10 bases. Germline V CDR1 and CDR2: SGHRS, YFSETQ. The J segment lost 3 bases and the V segment lost 0 bases, leaving 5 bases of the junction unmatched. The CDR3 is 16 residues long. The CDR3 DNA follows: TGCGCCAGCAGCTTGGCCGGGACAGGGGCCAAAGAGACCCAGTACTTC. Residues: CASSLAGTGAKETQYF. Full variable domain (rest looked up from reference TRBV5-1 and TRBJ2-5): KAGVTQTPRYLIKTRGQQVTLSCSPISGHRSVSWYQQTPGQGLQFLFEYFSETQRNKGNFPGRFSGRQFSNSRSEMNVSTLELGDSALYLCASSLAGTGAKETQYFGPGTRLLVL.

In its sample, this clonotype was seen once. J is TRBJ1-4 and V is TRBV6-5; D not resolved. The germline V gene encodes CDR1 MNHEY and CDR2 SVGAGI. V lost 2 bases, J lost 4 bases, and 5 bases lay in between. CDR3 length equals 13 residues. CDR3 DNA: TGTGCCAGCAGTTACGCCGGTAATGAAAAACTGTTTTTT. This encodes CASSYAGNEKLFF.